This TCR beta chain derives from a study of CD8 T cells in ankylosing spondylitis. This clonotype was found a few times. Trimming left V 0 bases short and J 0 bases short, with 11 bases between. From germline, CDR1 is DFQATT and CDR2 SNEGSKA (reference sequence). The CDR3 runs 15 residues. Generation of TCR beta libraries employed quantitative 5'-RACE incorporating molecular barcodes. Via MiXCR, TCRdb re-called the 5' RACE reads, giving one row per CDR3 protein. The table records 250,000 to 350,000 distinct CDR3 sequences, 20% of them present only once. This rearrangement joins TRBV20-1 to TRBJ1-1; tentative D call: TRBD1 (6 bases). This TCR came from a male donor with ankylosing spondylitis or in good health (not recorded which). The sample comprised blood, either unsorted or a sorted T cell fraction (not recorded which). CDR3 sequence: CSARDEGGLNTEAFF. The CDR3 nucleotides are TGCAGTGCTAGAGATGAGGGGGGATTGAACACTGAAGCTTTCTTT.